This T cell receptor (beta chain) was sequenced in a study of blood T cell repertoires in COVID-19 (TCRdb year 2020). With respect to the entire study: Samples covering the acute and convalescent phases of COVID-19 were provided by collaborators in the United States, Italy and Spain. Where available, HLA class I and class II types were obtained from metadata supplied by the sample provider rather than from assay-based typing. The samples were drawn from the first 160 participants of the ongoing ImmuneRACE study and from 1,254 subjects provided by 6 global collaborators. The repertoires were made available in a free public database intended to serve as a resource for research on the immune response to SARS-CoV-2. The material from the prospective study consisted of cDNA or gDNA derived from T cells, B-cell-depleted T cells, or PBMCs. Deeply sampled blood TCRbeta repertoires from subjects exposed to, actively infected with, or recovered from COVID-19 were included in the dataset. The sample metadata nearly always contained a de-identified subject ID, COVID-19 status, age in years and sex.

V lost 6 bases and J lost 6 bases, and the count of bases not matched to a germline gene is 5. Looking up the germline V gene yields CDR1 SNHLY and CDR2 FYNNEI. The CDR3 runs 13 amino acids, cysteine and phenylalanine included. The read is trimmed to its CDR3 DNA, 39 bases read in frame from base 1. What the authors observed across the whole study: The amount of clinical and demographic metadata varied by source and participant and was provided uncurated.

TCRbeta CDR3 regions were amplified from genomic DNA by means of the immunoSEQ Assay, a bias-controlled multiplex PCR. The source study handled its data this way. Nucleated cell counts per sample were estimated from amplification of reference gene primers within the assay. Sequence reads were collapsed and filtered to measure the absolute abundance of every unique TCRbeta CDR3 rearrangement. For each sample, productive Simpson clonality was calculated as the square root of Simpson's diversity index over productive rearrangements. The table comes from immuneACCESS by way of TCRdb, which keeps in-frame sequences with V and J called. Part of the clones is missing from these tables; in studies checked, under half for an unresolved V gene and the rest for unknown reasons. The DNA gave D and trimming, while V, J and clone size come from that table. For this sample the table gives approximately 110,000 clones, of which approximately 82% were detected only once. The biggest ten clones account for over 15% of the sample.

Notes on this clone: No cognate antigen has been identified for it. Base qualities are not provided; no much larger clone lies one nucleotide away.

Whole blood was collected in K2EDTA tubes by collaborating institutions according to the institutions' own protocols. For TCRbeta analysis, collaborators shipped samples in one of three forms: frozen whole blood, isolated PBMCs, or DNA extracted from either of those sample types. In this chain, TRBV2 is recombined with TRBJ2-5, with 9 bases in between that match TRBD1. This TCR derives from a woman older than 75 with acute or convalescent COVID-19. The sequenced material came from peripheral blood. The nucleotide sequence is TGTGCCAGCAGGGGGACAGGGTTAAAGACCCAGTACTTC. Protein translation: CASRGTGLKTQYF.